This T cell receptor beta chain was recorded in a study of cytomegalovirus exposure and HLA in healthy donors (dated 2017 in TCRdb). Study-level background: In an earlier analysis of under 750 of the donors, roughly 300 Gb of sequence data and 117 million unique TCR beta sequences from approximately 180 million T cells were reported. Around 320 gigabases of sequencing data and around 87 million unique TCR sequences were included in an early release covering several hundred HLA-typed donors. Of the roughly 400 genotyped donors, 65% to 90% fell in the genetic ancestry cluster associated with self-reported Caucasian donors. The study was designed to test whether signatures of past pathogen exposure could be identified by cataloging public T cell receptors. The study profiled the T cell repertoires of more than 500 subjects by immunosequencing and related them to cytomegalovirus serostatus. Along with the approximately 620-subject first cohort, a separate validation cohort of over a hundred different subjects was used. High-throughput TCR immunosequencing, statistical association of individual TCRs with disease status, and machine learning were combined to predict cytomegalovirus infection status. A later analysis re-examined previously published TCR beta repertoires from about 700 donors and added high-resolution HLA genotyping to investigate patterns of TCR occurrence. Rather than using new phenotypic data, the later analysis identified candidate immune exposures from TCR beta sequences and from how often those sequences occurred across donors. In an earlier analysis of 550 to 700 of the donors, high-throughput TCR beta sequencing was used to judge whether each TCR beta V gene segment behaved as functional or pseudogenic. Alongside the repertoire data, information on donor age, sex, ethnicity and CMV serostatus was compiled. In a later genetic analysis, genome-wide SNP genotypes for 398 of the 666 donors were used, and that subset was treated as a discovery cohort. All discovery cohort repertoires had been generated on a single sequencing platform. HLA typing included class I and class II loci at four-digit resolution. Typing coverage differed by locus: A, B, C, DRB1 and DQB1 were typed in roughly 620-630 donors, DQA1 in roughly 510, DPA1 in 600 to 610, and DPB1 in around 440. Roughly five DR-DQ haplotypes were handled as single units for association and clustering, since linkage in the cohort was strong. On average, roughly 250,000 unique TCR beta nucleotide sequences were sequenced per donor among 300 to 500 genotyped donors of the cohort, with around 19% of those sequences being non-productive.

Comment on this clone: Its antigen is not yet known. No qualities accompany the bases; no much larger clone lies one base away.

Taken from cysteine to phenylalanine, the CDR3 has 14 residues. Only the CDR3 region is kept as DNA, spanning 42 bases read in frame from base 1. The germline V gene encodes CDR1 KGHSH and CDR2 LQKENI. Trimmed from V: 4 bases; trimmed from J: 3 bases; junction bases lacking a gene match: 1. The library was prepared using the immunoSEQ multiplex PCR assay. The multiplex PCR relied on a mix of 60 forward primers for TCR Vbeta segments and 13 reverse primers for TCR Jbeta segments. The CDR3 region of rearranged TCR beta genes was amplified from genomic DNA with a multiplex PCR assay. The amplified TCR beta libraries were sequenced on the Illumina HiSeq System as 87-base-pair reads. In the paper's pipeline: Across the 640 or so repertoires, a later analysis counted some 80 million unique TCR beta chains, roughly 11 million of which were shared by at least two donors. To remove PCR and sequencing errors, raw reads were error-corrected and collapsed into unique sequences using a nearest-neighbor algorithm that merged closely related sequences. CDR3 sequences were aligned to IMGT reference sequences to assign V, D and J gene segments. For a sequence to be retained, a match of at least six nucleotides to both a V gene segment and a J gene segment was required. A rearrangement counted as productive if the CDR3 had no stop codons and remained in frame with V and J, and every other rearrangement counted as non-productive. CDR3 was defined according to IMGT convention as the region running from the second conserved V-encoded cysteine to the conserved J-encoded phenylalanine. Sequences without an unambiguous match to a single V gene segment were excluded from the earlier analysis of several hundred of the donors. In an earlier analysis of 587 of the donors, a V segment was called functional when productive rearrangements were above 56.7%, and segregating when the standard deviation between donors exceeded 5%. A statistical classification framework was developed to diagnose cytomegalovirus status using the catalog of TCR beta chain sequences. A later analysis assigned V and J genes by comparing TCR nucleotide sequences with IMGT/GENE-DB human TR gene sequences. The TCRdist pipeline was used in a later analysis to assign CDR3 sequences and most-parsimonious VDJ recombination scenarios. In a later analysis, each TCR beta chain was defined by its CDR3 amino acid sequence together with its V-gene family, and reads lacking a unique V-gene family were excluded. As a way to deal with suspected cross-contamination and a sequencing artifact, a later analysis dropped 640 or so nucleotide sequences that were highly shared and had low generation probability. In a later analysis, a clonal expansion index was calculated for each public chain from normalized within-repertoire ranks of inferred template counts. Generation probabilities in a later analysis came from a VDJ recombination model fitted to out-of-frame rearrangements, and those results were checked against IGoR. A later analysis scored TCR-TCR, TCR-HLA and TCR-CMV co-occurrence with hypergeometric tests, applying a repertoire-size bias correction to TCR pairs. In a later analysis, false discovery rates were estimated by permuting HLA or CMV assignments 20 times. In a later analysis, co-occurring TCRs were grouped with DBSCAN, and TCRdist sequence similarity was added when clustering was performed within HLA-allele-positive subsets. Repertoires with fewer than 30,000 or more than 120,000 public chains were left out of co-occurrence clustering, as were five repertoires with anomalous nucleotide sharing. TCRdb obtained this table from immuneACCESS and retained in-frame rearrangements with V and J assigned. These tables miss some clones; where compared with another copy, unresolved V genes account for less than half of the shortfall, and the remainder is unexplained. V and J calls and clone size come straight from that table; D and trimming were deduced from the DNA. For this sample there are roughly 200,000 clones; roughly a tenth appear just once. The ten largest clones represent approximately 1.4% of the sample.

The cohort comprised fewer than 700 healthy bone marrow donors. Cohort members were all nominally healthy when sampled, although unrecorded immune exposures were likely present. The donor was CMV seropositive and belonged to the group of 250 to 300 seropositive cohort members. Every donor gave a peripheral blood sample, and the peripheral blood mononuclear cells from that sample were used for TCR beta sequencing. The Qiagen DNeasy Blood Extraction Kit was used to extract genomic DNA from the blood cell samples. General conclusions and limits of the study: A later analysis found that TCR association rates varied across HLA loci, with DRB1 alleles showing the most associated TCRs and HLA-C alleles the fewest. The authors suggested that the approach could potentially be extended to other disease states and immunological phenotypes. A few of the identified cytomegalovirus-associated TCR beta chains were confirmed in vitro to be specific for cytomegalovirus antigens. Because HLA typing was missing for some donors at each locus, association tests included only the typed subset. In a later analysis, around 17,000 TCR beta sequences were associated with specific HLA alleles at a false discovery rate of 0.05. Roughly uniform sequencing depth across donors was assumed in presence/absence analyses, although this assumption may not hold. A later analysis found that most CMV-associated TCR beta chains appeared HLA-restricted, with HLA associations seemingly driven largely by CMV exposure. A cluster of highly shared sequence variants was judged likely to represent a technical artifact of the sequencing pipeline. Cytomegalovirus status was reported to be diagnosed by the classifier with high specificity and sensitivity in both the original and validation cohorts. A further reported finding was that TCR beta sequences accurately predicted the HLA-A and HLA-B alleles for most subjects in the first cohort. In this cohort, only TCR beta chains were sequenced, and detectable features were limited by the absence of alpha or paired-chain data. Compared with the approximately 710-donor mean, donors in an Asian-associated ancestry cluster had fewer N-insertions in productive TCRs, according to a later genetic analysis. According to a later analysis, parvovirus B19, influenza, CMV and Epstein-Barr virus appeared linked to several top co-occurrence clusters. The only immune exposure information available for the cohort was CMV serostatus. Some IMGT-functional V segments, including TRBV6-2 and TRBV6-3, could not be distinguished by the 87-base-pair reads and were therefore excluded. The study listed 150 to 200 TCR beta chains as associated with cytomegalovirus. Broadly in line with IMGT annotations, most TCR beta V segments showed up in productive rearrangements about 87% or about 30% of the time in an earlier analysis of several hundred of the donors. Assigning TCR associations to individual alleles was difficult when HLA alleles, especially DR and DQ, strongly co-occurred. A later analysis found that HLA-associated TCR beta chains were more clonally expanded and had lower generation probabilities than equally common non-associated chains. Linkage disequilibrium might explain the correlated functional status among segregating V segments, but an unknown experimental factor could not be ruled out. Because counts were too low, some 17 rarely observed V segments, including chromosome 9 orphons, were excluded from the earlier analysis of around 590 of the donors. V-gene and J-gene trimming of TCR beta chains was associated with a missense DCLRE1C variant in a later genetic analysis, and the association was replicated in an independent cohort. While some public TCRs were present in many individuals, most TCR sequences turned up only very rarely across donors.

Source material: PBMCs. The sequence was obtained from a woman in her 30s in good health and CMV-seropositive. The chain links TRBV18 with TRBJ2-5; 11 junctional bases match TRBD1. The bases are TGTGCCAGCTCACGGGACAGGGGGGAAGAGACCCAGTACTTC. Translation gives CASSRDRGEETQYF.